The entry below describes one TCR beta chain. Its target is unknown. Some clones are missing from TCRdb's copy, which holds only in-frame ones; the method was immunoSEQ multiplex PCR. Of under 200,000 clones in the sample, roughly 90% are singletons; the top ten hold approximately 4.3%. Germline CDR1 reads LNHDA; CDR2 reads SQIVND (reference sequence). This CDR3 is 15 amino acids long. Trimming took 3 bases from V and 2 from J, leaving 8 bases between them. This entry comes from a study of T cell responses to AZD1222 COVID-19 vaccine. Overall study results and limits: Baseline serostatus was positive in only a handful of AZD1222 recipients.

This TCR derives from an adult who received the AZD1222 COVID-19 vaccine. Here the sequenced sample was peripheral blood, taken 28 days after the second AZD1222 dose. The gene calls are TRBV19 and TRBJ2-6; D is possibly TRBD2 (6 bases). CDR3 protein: CASSMGGAGANVLTF. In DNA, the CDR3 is TGTGCCAGTAGTATGGGCGGGGCTGGGGCCAACGTCCTGACTTTC.